This entry describes one T cell receptor beta chain. What antigen it recognizes has not been identified. No base quality values were provided; no much bigger clone lies one nucleotide off. CD8 naive samples were obtained by positive selection for CCR7 among CD45RO-negative cells, yielding a CD45RA+CCR7+ population from which TemRA cells were excluded. Donors were healthy HIV-negative adults with no recently reported acute infections or vaccinations. All donors were Caucasian adults living in Nashville, Tennessee, USA. Blood was collected by leukapheresis, and PBMCs were isolated by Ficoll-Histopaque density gradient centrifugation and then cryopreserved in liquid nitrogen vapor phase. Analytical flow cytometry was used to check the purity and quantity of every magnetically sorted T cell population. Genomic DNA was isolated from each sorted fraction and quantified by UV absorbance on a Nanodrop 2000c.

This sample was taken from a study of shared clonotypes between healthy human individuals (dated by TCRdb to the early 2020s). Background for the entire study: The cohort included three men and two women between 18 and 49 years of age. To estimate repertoire size and how much clonotypes are shared between individuals, the study performed deep sequencing of blood TCR repertoires from a few healthy adults. Between about 0.94 and 8.9 billion PBMCs per donor were obtained by leukapheresis. Per donor, three plates each were used for CD4 naive and CD4 memory, two for CD8 naive, and one for CD8 memory. To increase sequencing depth and limit assay-specific biases, TCR repertoire library preparation and sequencing were carried out by different laboratories using diverse techniques.

Findings and caveats that apply to the study as a whole: When a handful of donors were compared, the shared fraction of clonotypes was 5% to 6.5% for naive CD4, roughly 3.3% for naive CD8, about 2.4% for memory CD4, and 0.3% to 0.5% for memory CD8. Rarefaction of sorted-subset datasets indicated incomplete sequencing despite the large sequencing depth. Higher generation probabilities were observed for clonotypes shared by all four sorted-subset donors than for non-shared clonotypes. Because the study included a small number of donors, the genetic and exposure-history diversity represented was limited. Larger estimated clonotype richness was generally found for naive subsets than for memory subsets. Sampling was restricted to blood, and TCR repertoires in tissues likely differ from the TCR repertoires found in blood. Pairwise subsampling indicated that sequencing depth was expected to affect the degree of clonotype sharing among donors.

Inclusive of the bounding cysteine and phenylalanine, the CDR3 is 15 residues long. Only CDR3 DNA is held: 45 bases, read in frame from base 1. The V end gives up 5 bases and the J end 1 base, leaving 6 bases in the junction not matched to a gene. The germline V gene supplies CDR1 SGHVS and CDR2 FQNEAQ. TCR CDR3 regions were amplified from genomic DNA by multiplex PCR using the deep immunoSEQ assay. Extracted genomic DNA from each cell subset was spread evenly across all wells of several immunoSEQ 96-well plates, with each plate serving as a replicate. For sorted subsets, each replicate PCR was loaded with roughly 0.2 ug genomic DNA, equivalent to 30,000 to 35,000 T cell genomes. Purified libraries were measured with a Qubit 3.0 fluorometer, size-checked on a Bioanalyzer 2100, and measured again with the KAPA Library Quantification kit. A separate single-read 150-cycle Illumina NextSeq 550 flow cell was used to sequence each immunoSEQ 96-well plate. Per the original workflow: Because the immunoSEQ output held only junctional sequences and lacked quality scores, the filtering could not match the filtering applied to full-length reads. To assign V/J genes and CDR3, sequences were annotated using PyIR, a Python wrapper for IgBLAST v1.9, with IMGT germline references. Reads were removed for weak V/J assignments (E-value above 1e-6), missing CDR3, stop codons, out-of-frame junctions, or ambiguous translated residues. V3J clonotypes were defined as sequences sharing the same inferred V gene, J gene, and CDR3 amino acid sequence. Percentage overlap between repertoires was calculated by dividing the number of shared unique clonotypes by the size of the smaller repertoire. Repertoire richness was assessed with RTK rarefaction, the Chao1 estimator, and Recon v2.1 estimates of unobserved clonotypes. Generation probabilities for all TCRbeta clonotypes obtained by the gDNA method from several donors were computed using OLGA. TCRdb provides this immuneACCESS table in a form limited to in-frame rearrangements. Some clones are lacking; in checked studies, under half of them reflect an unresolved V gene, and why the rest are absent is not known. The V and J calls and clone size are taken from that table; D and trimming were inferred from the DNA. The sample table holds about 2.1 million clones, of which around 95% were seen once. Roughly 1.7% of the sample goes to the ten largest clones.

Here the chain combines TRBV7-8 and TRBJ1-2; 8 nucleotides in the junction match TRBD1. Sequences were obtained from naive CD8+ T cells from PBMCs. This specimen's cell subset or site label, interpreted: CD45RA+CCR7+. This TCR was recovered from a man younger than 35 in good health. Some clones in this sample may be carry-over from other donors' samples. At the DNA level, the sequence is TGTGCCAGCAGCACCCGACAGGGGTATAACTATGGCTACACCTTC. Translated, it reads CASSTRQGYNYGYTF.